Below, 29 T cell receptor beta chains from the same sample are listed, as sequenced in a study of blood T cells in healthy people across ages. With a J-beta primer mix and a sample-barcoded 5' primer, a second PCR ran roughly 6 to 11 cycles. One entry per CDR3 protein results from TCRdb running MiXCR on the 5' RACE reads. The table includes over 1,200,000 distinct CDR3 sequences, almost 60% detected once. The sequencing input was blood. These receptors were taken from a man younger than 35 in good health.

V and J are TRBV5-1 and TRBJ2-1; D might be TRBD2 (6 bases). V dropped 0 bases and J dropped 0 bases, with 10 bases sitting between them. From germline, CDR1 is SGHRS and CDR2 YFSETQ. This CDR3 contains 16 residues. In DNA, the CDR3 is TGCGCCAGCAGCTTGGGGAGGGAGAGCTCCTACAATGAGCAGTTCTTC. It yields the protein CASSLGRESSYNEQFF.

The chain combines TRBV7-9 with TRBJ2-1; D is uncertain. CDR1 and CDR2 (germline): SEHNR, FQNEAQ (reference sequence). The CDR3 loop spans 16 amino acids. V was cut by 4 bases and J by 0 bases, with 13 bases left in between. The CDR3 sequence: CASSSQGRSSYNEQFF. Here the CDR3 DNA reads TGTGCCAGCAGCTCCCAAGGGCGGAGCTCCTACAATGAGCAGTTCTTC. The whole variable domain, remainder taken from reference TRBV7-9 and TRBJ2-1, is DTGVSQNPRHKITKRGQNVTFRCDPISEHNRLYWYRQTLGQGPEFLTYFQNEAQLEKSRLLSDRFSAERPKGSFSTLEIQRTEQGDSAMYLCASSSQGRSSYNEQFFGPGTRLTVL.

This clonotype has only one observation. The chain combines TRBV19 with TRBJ2-5, with no clear D. With the DNA end fitting TRBJ2-7 better, the J assignment may be wrong. The CDR3 runs 14 residues. Germline CDR1 is LNHDA and CDR2 is SQIVND (reference sequence). CDR3 DNA: TGTGCCAGTAGTAGGGTGGCCGAAGTCTACGAGCAGTACTTC. Protein: CASSRVAEVYEQYF.

This clonotype occurred a few times. The genes are TRBV24-1 and TRBJ2-3; the match to TRBD2 covers 8 bases. Per germline, CDR1 KGHDR and CDR2 SFDVKD. The CDR3 extends over 16 amino acids. Trimming removed 7 bases from V and 3 bases from J; junction bases left unmatched: 11. CDR3 in DNA: TGTGCCACCAGCATCACCGGGACTAGTGAAACAGATACGCAGTATTTT. This gives the protein CATSITGTSETDTQYF.

The count of this clonotype is one. CDR3 sequence reads: CASSLRQTGDGSYEQYF. CDR3 DNA sequence: TGTGCCAGCAGCTTAAGGCAGACAGGGGACGGCTCCTACGAGCAGTACTTC. The chain joins TRBV7-2 to TRBJ2-7; 8 positions match TRBD1. The CDR3 runs 17 residues. Germline V gene data show CDR1 as SGHTA and CDR2 as FQGNSA. The trim removed 2 bases at V and 0 bases at J, leaving 9 bases unmatched.

V and J are TRBV4-1 and TRBJ1-2; D is unresolved. The V gene lost 0 bases and the J gene lost 4 bases, with 12 bases spanning the gap. The CDR3 sequence is 15 residues long. Germline CDR1 and CDR2: MGHRA and YSYEKL. CDR3 sequence (DNA): TGCGCCAGCAGCCAAGAAGGGTCTCGCGGCTATGGCTACACCTTC. Its protein is CASSQEGSRGYGYTF.

This chain joins TRBV20-1 and TRBJ2-3; TRBD1 matches 7 bases. The CDR3 is made up of 13 amino acids. Germline-derived CDR1 and CDR2 are DFQATT and SNEGSKA (reference sequence). The trim removed 3 bases at V and 4 bases at J, leaving 4 bases unmatched. CDR3 region: CSARTGLADTQYF. The CDR3 nucleotides are TGCAGTGCTAGGACAGGGTTGGCAGATACGCAGTATTTT.

This clonotype was counted at least ten times. The rearrangement links TRBV3-1 to TRBJ2-6, with D perhaps matching TRBD1 (5 bases). V was cut by 1 base and J by 0 bases, with 10 bases left in between. CDR1 is LGHDT, CDR2 YNNKEL, per germline (reference sequence). The CDR3 totals 17 residues. For the CDR3, the DNA is TGTGCCAGCAGCCAAGGGCTAGGGGACTCTGGGGCCAACGTCCTGACTTTC. Translation: CASSQGLGDSGANVLTF.

This chain links TRBV4-3 with TRBJ2-7, with unresolved D. V was cut by 4 bases and J by 7 bases, with 14 bases left in between. Germline V lookup: CDR1 LGHNA, CDR2 YSLEER. The CDR3 extends over 13 amino acids. Here the CDR3 reads CASSRSVSEEQYF. Written as DNA, the CDR3 is TGCGCCAGCAGCCGCTCCGTATCCGAGGAGCAGTACTTC.

This chain links TRBV28 with TRBJ2-7, with TRBD1 matching over 9 bases. The CDR3 covers 17 residues. The trim removed 7 bases at V and 2 bases at J, leaving 15 bases unmatched. CDR1 and CDR2 (germline): MDHEN, SYDVKM. The CDR3 region is CASNLRVGQGKAYEQYF. The CDR3 coding sequence is TGTGCCAGCAACTTAAGGGTGGGACAGGGAAAAGCCTACGAGCAGTACTTC.

The chain links TRBV24-1 to TRBJ1-1, with D possibly TRBD1 on 6 matching bases. This CDR3 has 19 amino acids. CDR1 and CDR2 (germline): KGHDR, SFDVKD. V lost 0 bases and J 5 bases, leaving 24 bases between the germline ends. The CDR3 sequence is CATSDLEKGVLKSETEAFF. Written as DNA, the CDR3 is TGTGCCACCAGTGATTTGGAGAAGGGGGTTCTTAAATCGGAAACTGAAGCTTTCTTT.

The chain combines TRBV14 with TRBJ1-2; the D gene is possibly TRBD1 (5 bases). Germline CDR1 and CDR2: SGHDN and FVKESK. This CDR3 spans 15 amino acids. Between the trimmed V and J ends, which lost 0 bases and 8 bases, there was a span of 16 bases. This CDR3 is CASSQERDGKGGYTF. In DNA form, the CDR3 reads TGTGCCAGCAGCCAAGAACGGGACGGCAAGGGAGGCTACACCTTC.

The V gene is TRBV7-2, the J gene TRBJ2-7, with D tentatively TRBD1 (6 bases). Germline CDR1 reads SGHTA; CDR2 reads FQGNSA. This CDR3 spans 15 amino acids. V was shortened by 0 bases and J by 1 base, with 10 bases between the two germline ends. The CDR3 sequence is CASSLAGDTSYEQYF. The CDR3, as DNA: TGTGCCAGCAGCTTAGCTGGGGACACTTCCTACGAGCAGTACTTC.

The CDR3 nucleotides read TGCGCCAGCAAGGGGACAGGGGGAATCTACGAGCAGTACTTC. Its protein is CASKGTGGIYEQYF. The V gene is TRBV5-1, the J gene TRBJ2-7; 11 bases fit TRBD1. CDR3 length: 14 amino acids. The germline CDR1 and CDR2 sequences are SGHRS and YFSETQ. V was pared by 6 bases and J by 3 bases, with 5 bases of the junction left unmatched.

This clonotype was seen only a few times. V usage is TRBV14 and J usage is TRBJ1-2; no firm D call. The V and J ends lost 0 bases and 0 bases respectively, with 11 bases between them. Germline assignment: CDR1 SGHDN and CDR2 FVKESK. The CDR3 consists of 16 residues. The CDR3 sequence: CASSQDWVGANYGYTF. The CDR3 region has the DNA TGTGCCAGCAGCCAAGATTGGGTCGGAGCTAACTATGGCTACACCTTC. Looking up the rest from reference TRBV14 and TRBJ1-2 gives the full variable domain: EAGVTQFPSHSVIEKGQTVTLRCDPISGHDNLYWYRRVMGKEIKFLLHFVKESKQDESGMPNNRFLAERTGGTYSTLKVQPAELEDSGVYFCASSQDWVGANYGYTFGSGTRLTVV.

The chain carries TRBV27 and TRBJ1-6, with TRBD1 matching 9 bases. Germline V gives CDR1 MNHEY, CDR2 SMNVEV (reference sequence). This CDR3 spans 13 amino acids. The trim removed 7 bases at V and 10 bases at J, leaving 5 bases unmatched. The CDR3 loop reads CASKGQGSSPLHF. CDR3 in DNA: TGTGCCAGCAAGGGACAGGGAAGCTCACCCCTCCACTTT.

This sequence joins TRBV27 and TRBJ2-4; D might be TRBD1 or TRBD2, each matching 6 bases. The J call may be faulty, since TRBJ2-7 better matches the DNA end. The CDR3 totals 15 residues. In germline, CDR1 is MNHEY, CDR2 SMNVEV (reference sequence). The CDR3 loop is CASSLGGGGTYEQYF. For the CDR3, the DNA is TGTGCCAGCAGTTTGGGAGGAGGGGGTACCTACGAGCAGTACTTC.

The chain recombines TRBV29-1 with TRBJ2-1; 7 nucleotides align to TRBD2. Germline CDR1 is SQVTM and CDR2 is ANQGSEA. This CDR3 is 14 amino acids long. V lost 4 bases, J lost 7 bases, and 10 bases stayed unmatched. In nucleotides, the CDR3 is TGCAGCGTTGCGACTAGCATTCCGTATAATGAGCAGTTCTTC. This codes for CSVATSIPYNEQFF.

This clonotype was seen a handful of times. At one boundary the junction diverges from the germline segment, which might be a read error. J is TRBJ2-1 and V is TRBV4-2; 8 bases map to TRBD2. This CDR3 region has 16 residues. Germline V gives CDR1 LGHNA, CDR2 YNFKEQ. The CDR3 region has the DNA TGTGCCAGCAGTCAAGATTTGACTAGCGCTGAAGAGACCCAGTTCTTC. The encoded protein is CASSQDLTSAEETQFF.

V gene TRBV2 combines with J gene TRBJ2-5; D is unclear. This CDR3 region has 15 residues. V lost 2 bases, J lost 5 bases, and 15 bases lay in between. Germline CDR1 and CDR2: SNHLY and FYNNEI. The CDR3 DNA reads TGTGCCAGCAGTGAACTAGGTGGTAGGCGGGAGACCCAGTACTTC. It encodes CASSELGGRRETQYF.

The rearrangement uses TRBV25-1 and TRBJ2-7; D unresolved. CDR3 length: 11 amino acids. Between the trimmed V and J ends, which lost 1 base and 7 bases, there was a span of 5 bases. Looked up from germline, CDR1 is MGHDK and CDR2 is SYGVNS. For the CDR3, the DNA is TGTGCCAGCAGTGAATCTCTGGAGCAGTACTTC. Translated, it gives CASSESLEQYF.

The chain employs TRBV6-5 and TRBJ1-2; 7 bases are a match to TRBD1. This CDR3 is 15 amino acids long. The germline V gene encodes CDR1 MNHEY and CDR2 SVGAGI. Unmatched junction bases numbered 15, after V lost 6 bases and J lost 8 bases. The CDR3, as DNA: TGTGCCAGCAGGGAAACGGTGACAGGGTTGGAGGGCTACACCTTC. Its translation is CASRETVTGLEGYTF.

This chain connects TRBV10-2 to TRBJ1-5; D unresolved. Germline V gives CDR1 WSHSY, CDR2 SAAADI. The V gene lost 6 bases and the J gene lost 5 bases, with 14 bases spanning the gap. This CDR3 contains 14 residues. The CDR3 sequence is CASRALGVDQPQHF. The CDR3 DNA reads TGCGCCAGCAGGGCCTTGGGTGTGGATCAGCCCCAGCATTTT.

This clonotype was picked up a small number of times. J is TRBJ1-2 and V is TRBV21-1; the listed D gene, TRBD1, was not tested against the DNA. TRBV21-1 is classified as a pseudogene. The CDR3 runs 15 residues. The CDR3: CASSKHWRDAHGYTF. The DNA of the CDR3 is TGTGCCAGCAGCAAACATTGGAGGGACGCCCATGGCTACACCTTC.

The chain carries TRBV4-1 and TRBJ1-5, with D maybe TRBD1 (5 bases). There are 16 residues in the CDR3. V lost 1 base and J lost 3, with 13 bases in between. Looked up from germline, CDR1 is MGHRA and CDR2 is YSYEKL. CDR3 coding DNA: TGCGCCAGCAGCCAAGGGGTAACGACAGTCAATCAGCCCCAGCATTTT. Protein sequence: CASSQGVTTVNQPQHF.

J is TRBJ2-3 and V is TRBV27; 8 bases are shared with TRBD1. The CDR3 is made up of 17 amino acids. CDR1 is MNHEY and CDR2 is SMNVEV in the germline V gene (reference sequence). The V gene end was trimmed by 7 bases and the J gene end by 0 bases; junction bases not matched to a gene: 12. CDR3 DNA: TGTGCCAGCACTCCCCTACCGGGACAGGCTAGCACAGATACGCAGTATTTT. This encodes CASTPLPGQASTDTQYF.

This clonotype appeared a few times. The chain is built from TRBV4-1 and TRBJ2-7; 10 bases agree with TRBD1. This CDR3 spans 17 amino acids. The germline V gene encodes CDR1 MGHRA and CDR2 YSYEKL. V dropped 1 base and J dropped 7; count of bases not matched to a gene: 13. The CDR3 spells CASSQVGGWDRGPEQYF. CDR3 DNA sequence: TGCGCCAGCAGCCAAGTGGGTGGCTGGGACAGGGGTCCTGAGCAGTACTTC.

The CDR3 DNA is TGCAGTGCTAGGTACGCGGGGGGCCGCGATGAGCAGTTCTTC. Its protein is CSARYAGGRDEQFF. The V and J genes are TRBV20-1 and TRBJ2-1; 8 positions agree with TRBD2. Germline trimming cut 3 bases from V and 8 bases from J; bases unmatched to any gene: 9. The CDR3 is made up of 14 amino acids. The germline V gene has CDR1 DFQATT and CDR2 SNEGSKA (reference sequence).

The chain has TRBV5-5 and TRBJ1-6; 7 nucleotides agree with TRBD1. Trimming removed 0 bases from V and 1 base from J; junction bases left unmatched: 7. CDR3 length equals 18 residues. CDR1 SGHKS and CDR2 YYEKEE come from the germline V gene (reference sequence). CDR3 sequence reads: CASSLGDRPRSYNSPLHF. As DNA, the CDR3 is TGTGCCAGCAGCTTGGGGGACAGACCACGATCCTATAATTCACCCCTCCACTTT.